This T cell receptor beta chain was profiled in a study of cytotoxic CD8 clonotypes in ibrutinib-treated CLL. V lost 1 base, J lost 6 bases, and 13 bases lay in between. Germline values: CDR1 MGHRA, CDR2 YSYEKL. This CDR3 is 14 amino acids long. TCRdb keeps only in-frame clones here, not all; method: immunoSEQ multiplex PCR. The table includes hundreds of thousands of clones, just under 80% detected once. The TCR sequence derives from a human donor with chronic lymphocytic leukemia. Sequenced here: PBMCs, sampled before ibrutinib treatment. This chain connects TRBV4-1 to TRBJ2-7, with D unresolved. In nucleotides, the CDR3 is TGCGCCAGCAGCCAAGCTGTGCAGGAATCCGAGCAGTACTTC. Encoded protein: CASSQAVQESEQYF.